The present entry profiles one T cell receptor beta chain with its context. Its antigen is not known. Both 60 Vbeta primers and 13 Jbeta primers went into the PCR. In the original processing: Later reanalysis found 80 million or so unique TCR beta chains, some 10 million of them shared. Libraries were prepared by immunoSEQ multiplex PCR; TCRdb keeps only in-frame clonotypes and omits some of them. Clonal size and the V and J genes are those of that table, whereas D and trimming came from the DNA. The sample gives 45,000 to 70,000 clones, roughly four fifths of which show up once; about 1.6% is in the top ten. These data originate in a study of cytomegalovirus exposure and HLA in healthy donors. Study in general: A previous analysis identified 100 million to 120 million unique TCR beta sequences derived from approximately 190 million T cells.

This CDR3 has 13 amino acids. Germline CDR1 reads SNHLY; CDR2 reads FYNNEI. The trim removed 7 bases at V and 3 bases at J, leaving 3 bases unmatched. Study results and caveats: Rarity held for most TCR sequences, but there were some public TCRs that occurred in many donors.

The chain joins TRBV2 to TRBJ1-5; 7 bases are a match to TRBD1. This sequence originates from a man aged 30-40 years in good health and CMV-seronegative. Material: PBMCs. The CDR3 sequence is CASKGQVNQPQHF. CDR3 coding DNA: TGTGCCAGCAAAGGACAGGTCAATCAGCCCCAGCATTTT. Using reference TRBV2 and TRBJ1-5 for the parts outside the CDR3, the full variable domain is EPEVTQTPSHQVTQMGQEVILRCVPISNHLYFYWYRQILGQKVEFLVSFYNNEISEKSEIFDDQFSVERPDGSNFTLKIRSTKLEDSAMYFCASKGQVNQPQHFGDGTRLSIL.